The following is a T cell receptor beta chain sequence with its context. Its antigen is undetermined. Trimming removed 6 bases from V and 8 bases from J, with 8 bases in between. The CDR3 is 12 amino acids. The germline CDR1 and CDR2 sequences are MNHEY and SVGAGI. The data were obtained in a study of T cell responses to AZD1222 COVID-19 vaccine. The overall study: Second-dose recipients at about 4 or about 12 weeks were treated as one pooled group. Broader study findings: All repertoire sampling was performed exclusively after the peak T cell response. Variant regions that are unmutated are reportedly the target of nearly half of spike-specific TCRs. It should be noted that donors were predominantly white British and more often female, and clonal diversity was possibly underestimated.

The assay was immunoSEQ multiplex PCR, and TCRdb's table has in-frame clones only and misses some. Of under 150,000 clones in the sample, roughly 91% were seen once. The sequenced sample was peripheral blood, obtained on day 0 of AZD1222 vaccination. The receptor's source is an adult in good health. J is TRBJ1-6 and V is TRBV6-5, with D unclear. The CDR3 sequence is CASSPWDSPLHF. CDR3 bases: TGTGCCAGCAGCCCGTGGGATTCACCCCTCCACTTT.